This T cell receptor beta chain was identified during a study of PD-1 blockade in classical Hodgkin lymphoma. Across the whole study: Patients were infused with nivolumab 3 mg/kg every 2 weeks. Study results and limitations: While CD8+ TCR diversity did not rise significantly by C4D1, CD4+ TCR diversity did.

The CDR3 length is 13 residues. From germline, CDR1 is SEHNR and CDR2 FQNEAQ (reference sequence). Trimming removed 2 bases from V and 4 bases from J, with 9 bases in between. Data came from immunoSEQ multiplex PCR; TCRdb stores just in-frame clones and leaves some out. In the table there are more than 75,000 clones, under 95% of which are singletons. A remark on this clone: Its antigen is still unknown.

Described time point: cycle 4 day 1 (C4D1), after 6 weeks of nivolumab. In every patient, relapse followed autologous stem cell transplantation, while exposure to brentuximab vedotin differed. The rearrangement links TRBV7-9 to TRBJ2-7; D is unresolved. This TCR was recovered from a human donor with classical Hodgkin lymphoma. Here the sequenced sample was peripheral blood mononuclear cells (PBMCs), taken before the fourth cycle of nivolumab. The CDR3 sequence is CASSLIGTYEQYF. As DNA, the CDR3 is TGTGCCAGCAGCTTAATCGGCACATACGAGCAGTACTTC.